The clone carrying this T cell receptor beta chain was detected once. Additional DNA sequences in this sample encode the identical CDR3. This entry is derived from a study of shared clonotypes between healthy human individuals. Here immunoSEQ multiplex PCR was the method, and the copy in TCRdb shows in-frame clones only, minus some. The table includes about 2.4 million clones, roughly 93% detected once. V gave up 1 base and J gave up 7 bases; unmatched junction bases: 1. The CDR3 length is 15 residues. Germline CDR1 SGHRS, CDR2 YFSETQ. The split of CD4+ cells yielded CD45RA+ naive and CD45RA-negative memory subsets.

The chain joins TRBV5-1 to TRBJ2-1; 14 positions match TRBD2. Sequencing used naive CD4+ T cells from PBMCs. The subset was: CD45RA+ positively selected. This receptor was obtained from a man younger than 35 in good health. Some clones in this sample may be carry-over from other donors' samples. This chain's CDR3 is CASSLRLAGGNEQFF. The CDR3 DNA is TGCGCCAGCAGCTTGAGACTAGCGGGAGGGAATGAGCAGTTCTTC.